This TCR beta chain was obtained from a study of tumor-infiltrating lymphocytes in primary liver carcinoma. V was clipped by 8 bases and J by 9 bases; unmatched bases: 8. The germline V gene encodes CDR1 MDHEN and CDR2 SYDVKM. The CDR3 has 14 residues. A constant-region primer primed TCR beta cDNA synthesis from 500 to 550 ng of total RNA. It was through three nested multiplex PCR rounds of slightly modified ARM-PCR that TCR beta libraries arose. Two initial PCR rounds of about 10 cycles each paired TRBV1-TRBV30 forward primers with a C-beta reverse primer. TCRdb ran MiXCR on the multiplex PCR reads and lists one entry per CDR3 protein. This table has a few hundred thousand distinct CDR3 sequences, nearly 60% appearing once. For blood RNA, unsorted whole blood served as the source, and germline DNA was extracted too. A word on this clonotype: Its antigen is unidentified.

Study observations and caveats: Tumors and blood were compared for top-250-clone fraction, and tumors had the significantly higher value (p = 0.039). Whereas tumor region pairs overlapped more, tumor-adjacent and tumor-blood pairs overlapped less.

This chain uses TRBV28 with TRBJ1-6; 9 bases fit TRBD1. The sequencing sample was made of peripheral blood. The receptor was isolated from a woman in her 30s with primary liver carcinoma and hepatitis B virus infection. In DNA form, the CDR3 reads TGTGCCAGCCTCCGGGACAGGGTCCGTTCACCCCTCCACTTT. Its translation is CASLRDRVRSPLHF.